This TCR beta chain was sequenced during a study of T cell responses to AZD1222 COVID-19 vaccine. Study observations and caveats: Spike-specific TCR breadth and depth rose after two AZD1222 doses.

Using immunoSEQ multiplex PCR, the repertoire was profiled, and TCRdb retains in-frame clones only, with some absent. The sample carries around 71,000 clones, 80% recorded once. The CDR3 length is 16 residues. From germline, CDR1 is WSHSY and CDR2 SAAADI. The V and J ends lost 8 bases and 4 bases, in that order; junction bases with no gene match: 11. With regard to this clone: Its target is unknown.

The chain is built from TRBV10-2 and TRBJ2-1, with 10 bases fitting TRBD1. Sample: peripheral blood, taken 28 days after the second AZD1222 dose. This sequence was found in an adult who received the AZD1222 COVID-19 vaccine. The CDR3: CASWTLWTGGYNEQFF. CDR3 DNA: TGCGCCAGCTGGACGTTATGGACAGGGGGTTACAATGAGCAGTTCTTC.